This entry describes one T cell receptor beta chain. Trimming pared 0 bases from V and 0 bases from J, leaving 12 bases between. CDR3 size: 16 residues. The V gene's germline CDR1 is SGHRS and CDR2 YFSETQ. Seattle-derived patients entered the study during active infection and were followed longitudinally. This entry belongs to a study of blood T cell repertoires in COVID-19. Across the whole study: T cells, B-cell-depleted T cells, or PBMCs supplied cDNA or gDNA.

Original methodology: Estimates of nucleated cell counts were drawn from the amplification of reference gene primers. TCRdb's copy holds only in-frame clones and misses some; the assay was immunoSEQ multiplex PCR. V and J calls plus clone size are reproduced from that table; the DNA served to infer D and trimming. The top ten hold approximately 14% of the sample, which has 250,000 to 300,000 clones, 75% to 90% seen once. The specimen sequenced was peripheral blood. The receptor was derived from a woman in her 70s with COVID-19, enrolled during active disease. The V gene is TRBV5-1, the J gene TRBJ1-1, with D perhaps matching TRBD1 (5 bases). The CDR3 DNA is TGCGCCAGCAGCTTGGCGGCGGGGGGATTGAACACTGAAGCTTTCTTT. It yields the protein CASSLAAGGLNTEAFF.